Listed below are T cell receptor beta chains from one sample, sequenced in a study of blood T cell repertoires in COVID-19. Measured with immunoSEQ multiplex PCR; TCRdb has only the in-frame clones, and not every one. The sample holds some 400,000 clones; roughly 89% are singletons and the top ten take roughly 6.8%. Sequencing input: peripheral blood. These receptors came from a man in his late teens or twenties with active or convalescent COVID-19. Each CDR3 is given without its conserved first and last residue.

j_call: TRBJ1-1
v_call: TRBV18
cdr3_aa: ASSPATGTEAF

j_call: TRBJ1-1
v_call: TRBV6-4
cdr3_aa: ASSSQGVTEAF

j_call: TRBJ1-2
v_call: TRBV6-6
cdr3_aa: ASVGEYYGYT

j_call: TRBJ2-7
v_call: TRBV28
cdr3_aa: ASSRTGFQEY

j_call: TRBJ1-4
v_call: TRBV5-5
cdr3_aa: ASSLGQGPHSNEKLF

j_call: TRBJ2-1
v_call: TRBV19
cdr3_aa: ASRYSGGGDEQF

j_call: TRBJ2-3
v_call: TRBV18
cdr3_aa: ASSPRRQGRVGASTDTQY

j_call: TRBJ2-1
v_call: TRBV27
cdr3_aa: ASSPGALGNNEQF

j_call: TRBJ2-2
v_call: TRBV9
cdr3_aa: ASTPGLAGVQWNTGELF

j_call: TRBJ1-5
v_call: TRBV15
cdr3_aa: ATSRGQGAGQPQH

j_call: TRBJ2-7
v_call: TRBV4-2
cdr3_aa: ASSPWTEPGYEQY

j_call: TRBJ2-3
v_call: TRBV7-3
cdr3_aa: ASSPGLSTDTQY

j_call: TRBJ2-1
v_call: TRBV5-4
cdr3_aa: ASSLVQGAKNEQF

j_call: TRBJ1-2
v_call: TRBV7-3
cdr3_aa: ASSPNELNYGYT

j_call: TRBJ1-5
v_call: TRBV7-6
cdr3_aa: ASSPSFGPNQPQH

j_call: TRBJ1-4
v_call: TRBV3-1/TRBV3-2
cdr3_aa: ASSPYREGEKLF

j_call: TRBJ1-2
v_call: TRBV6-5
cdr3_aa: ASSLGHKNYGYT

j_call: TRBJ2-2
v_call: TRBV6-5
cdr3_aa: ASSYTGTNTGELF

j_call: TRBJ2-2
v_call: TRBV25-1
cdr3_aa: ASGRTGGTGELF

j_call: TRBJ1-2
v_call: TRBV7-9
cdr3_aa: ASSSGGDGYT

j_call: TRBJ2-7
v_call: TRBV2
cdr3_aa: ASTLTRDSYEQY

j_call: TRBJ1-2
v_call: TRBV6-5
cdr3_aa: ASSYSWGSYGYT

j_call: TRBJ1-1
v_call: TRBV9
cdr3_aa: ASSGSSTGVTTEAF

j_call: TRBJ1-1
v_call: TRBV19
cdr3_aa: ASSRGQGFTEAF

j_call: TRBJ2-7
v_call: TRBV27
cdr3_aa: ASSSQRGPPFYEQY

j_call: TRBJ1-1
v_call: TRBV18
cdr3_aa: ASSTQTGNTEAF

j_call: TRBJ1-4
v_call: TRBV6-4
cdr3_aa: ASSEMGGSEKLF

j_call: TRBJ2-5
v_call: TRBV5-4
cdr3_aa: ASSLGLAGRETQY

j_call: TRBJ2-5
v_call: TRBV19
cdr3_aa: ASSILAEQETQY

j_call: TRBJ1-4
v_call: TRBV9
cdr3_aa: ASQGTLNEKLF

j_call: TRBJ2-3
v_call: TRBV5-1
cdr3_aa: ASSLASVSGAIRDTQY

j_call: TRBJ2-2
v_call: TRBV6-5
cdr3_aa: ASHRDKNTGELF

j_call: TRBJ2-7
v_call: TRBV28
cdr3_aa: ASRWNEGYEQY

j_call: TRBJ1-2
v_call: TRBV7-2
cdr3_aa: ASRDRGPHGYT

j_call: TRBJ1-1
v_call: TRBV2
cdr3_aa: ASSAGTGEAF

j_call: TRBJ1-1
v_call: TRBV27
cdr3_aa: ASKAQGAIPGNEAF

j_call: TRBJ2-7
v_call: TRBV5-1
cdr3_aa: ASSLDYGGRDEQY

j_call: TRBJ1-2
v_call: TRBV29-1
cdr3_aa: SVVSGANYGYT

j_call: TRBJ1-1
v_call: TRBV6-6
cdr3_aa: ASSYQGYPNTEAF

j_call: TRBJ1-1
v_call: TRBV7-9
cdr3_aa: ASSPGHTKDTEAF

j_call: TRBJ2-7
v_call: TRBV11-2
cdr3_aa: ASSLDAGVVYEQY

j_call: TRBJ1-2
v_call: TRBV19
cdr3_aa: ASSILDSNYGYT

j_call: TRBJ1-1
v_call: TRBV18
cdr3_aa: ASSPSDRGAEAF

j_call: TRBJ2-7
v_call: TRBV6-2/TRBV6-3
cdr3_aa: ASSYGGLAGVPYEQY

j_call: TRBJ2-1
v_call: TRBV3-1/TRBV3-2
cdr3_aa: ASSQYGTSGRSNQGNEQF

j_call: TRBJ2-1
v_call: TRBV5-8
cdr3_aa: ASSLGSGTLNEQF

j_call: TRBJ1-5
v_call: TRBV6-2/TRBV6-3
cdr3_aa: ASSYQGQSNQPQH

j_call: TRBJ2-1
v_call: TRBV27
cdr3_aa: ASSKAPSVEQF

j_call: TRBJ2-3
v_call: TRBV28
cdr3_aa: ASSGGTGSTDTQY

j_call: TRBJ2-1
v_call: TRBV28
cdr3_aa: ATTYSGSEQF

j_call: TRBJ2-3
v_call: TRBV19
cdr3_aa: ASRRQQWGSTDTQY

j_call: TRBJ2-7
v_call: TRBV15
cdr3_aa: ATSSGGTNNYEQY

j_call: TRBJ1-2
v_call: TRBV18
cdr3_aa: ASSQTSNSYYGYT